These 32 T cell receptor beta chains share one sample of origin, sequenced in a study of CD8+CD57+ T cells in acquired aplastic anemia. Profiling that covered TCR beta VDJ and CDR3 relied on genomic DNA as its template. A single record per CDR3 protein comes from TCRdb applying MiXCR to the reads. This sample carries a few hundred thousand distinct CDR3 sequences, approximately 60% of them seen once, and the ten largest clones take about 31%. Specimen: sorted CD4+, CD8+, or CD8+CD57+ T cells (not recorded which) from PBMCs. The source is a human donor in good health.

The CDR3 nucleotides are TGTGCCAGCAGCGAACGAACGGGGTTTTATGGCTACACCTTC. Amino acid sequence: CASSERTGFYGYTF. The rearrangement uses TRBV9 and TRBJ1-2, with D unclear. Germline V lookup: CDR1 SGDLS, CDR2 YYNGEE. The CDR3 is 14 residues long. Trimming took 3 bases from V and 5 from J, leaving 14 bases between them.

CDR3 loop: CSASKGEDGAEAFF. The CDR3 DNA reads TGCAGTGCTAGTAAAGGGGAGGATGGGGCTGAAGCTTTCTTT. The gene calls are TRBV20-1 and TRBJ1-1, with TRBD1 as a possible D gene (5 bases). Trimming removed 3 bases at V and 6 bases at J, with 17 bases between. Germline lookup yields CDR1 DFQATT and CDR2 SNEGSKA (reference sequence). The CDR3 has 14 amino acids.

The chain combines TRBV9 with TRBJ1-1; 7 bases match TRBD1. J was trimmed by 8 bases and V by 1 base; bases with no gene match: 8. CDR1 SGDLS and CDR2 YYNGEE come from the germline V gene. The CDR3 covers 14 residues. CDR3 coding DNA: TGTGCCAGCAGCGTATTGGGGACAGTCCAAGAAGCTTTCTTT. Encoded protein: CASSVLGTVQEAFF.

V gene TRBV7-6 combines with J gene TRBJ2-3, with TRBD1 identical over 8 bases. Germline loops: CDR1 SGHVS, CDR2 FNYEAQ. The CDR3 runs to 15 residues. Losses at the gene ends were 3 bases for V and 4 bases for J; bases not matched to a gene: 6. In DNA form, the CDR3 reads TGTGCCAGCAGCTTGGGACAGGTACTCGCAGATACGCAGTATTTT. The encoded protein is CASSLGQVLADTQYF.

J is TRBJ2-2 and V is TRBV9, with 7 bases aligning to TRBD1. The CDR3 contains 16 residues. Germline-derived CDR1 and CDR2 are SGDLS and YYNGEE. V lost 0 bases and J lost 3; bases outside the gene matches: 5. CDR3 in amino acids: CASSVDRTGDTGELFF. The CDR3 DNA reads TGTGCCAGCAGCGTAGACCGAACAGGGGACACCGGGGAGCTGTTTTTT.

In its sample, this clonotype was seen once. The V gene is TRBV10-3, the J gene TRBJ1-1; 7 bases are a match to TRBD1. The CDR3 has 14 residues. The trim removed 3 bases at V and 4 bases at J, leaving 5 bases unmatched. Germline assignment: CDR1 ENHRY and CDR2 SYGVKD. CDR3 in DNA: TGTGCCATCAGTGACAGGGGGGAGATCACTGAAGCTTTCTTT. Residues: CAISDRGEITEAFF.

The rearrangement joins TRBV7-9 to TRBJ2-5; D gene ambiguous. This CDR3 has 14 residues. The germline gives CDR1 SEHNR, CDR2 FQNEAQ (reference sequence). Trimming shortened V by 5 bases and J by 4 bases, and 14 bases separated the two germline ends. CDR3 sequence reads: CASSPPMGGETQYF. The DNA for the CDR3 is TGTGCCAGCAGCCCGCCTATGGGCGGAGAGACCCAGTACTTC.

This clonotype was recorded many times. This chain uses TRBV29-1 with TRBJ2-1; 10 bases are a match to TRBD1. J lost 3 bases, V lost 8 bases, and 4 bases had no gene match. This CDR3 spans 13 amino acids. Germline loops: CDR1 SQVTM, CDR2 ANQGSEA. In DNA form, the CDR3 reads TGCAGCACGGACAGGGGGGACTACAATGAGCAGTTCTTC. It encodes CSTDRGDYNEQFF.

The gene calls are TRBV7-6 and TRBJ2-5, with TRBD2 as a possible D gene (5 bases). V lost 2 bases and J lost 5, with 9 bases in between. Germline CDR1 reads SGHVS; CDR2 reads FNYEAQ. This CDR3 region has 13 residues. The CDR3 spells CASSLMGGETQYF. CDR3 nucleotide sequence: TGTGCCAGCAGCTTAATGGGCGGGGAGACCCAGTACTTC.

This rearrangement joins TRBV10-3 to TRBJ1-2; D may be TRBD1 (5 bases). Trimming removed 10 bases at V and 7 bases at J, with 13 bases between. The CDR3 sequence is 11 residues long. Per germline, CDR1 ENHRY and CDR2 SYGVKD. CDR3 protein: CASRWDLGYTF. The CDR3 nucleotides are TGTGCCAGCCGTTGGGACCTTGGCTACACCTTC.

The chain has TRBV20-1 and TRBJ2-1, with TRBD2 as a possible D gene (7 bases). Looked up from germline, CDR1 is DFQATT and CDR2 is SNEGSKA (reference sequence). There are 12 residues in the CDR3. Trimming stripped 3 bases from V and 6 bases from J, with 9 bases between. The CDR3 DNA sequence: TGCAGTGCTAGCGGGGGGCTCAATGAGCAGTTCTTC. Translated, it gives CSASGGLNEQFF.

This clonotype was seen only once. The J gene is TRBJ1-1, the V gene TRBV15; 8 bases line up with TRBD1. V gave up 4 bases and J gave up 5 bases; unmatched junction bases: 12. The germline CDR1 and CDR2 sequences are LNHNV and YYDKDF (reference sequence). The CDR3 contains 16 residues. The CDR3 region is CATSIIDRGRGTEAFF. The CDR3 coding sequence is TGTGCCACCAGCATCATCGACAGGGGCCGAGGGACTGAAGCTTTCTTT.

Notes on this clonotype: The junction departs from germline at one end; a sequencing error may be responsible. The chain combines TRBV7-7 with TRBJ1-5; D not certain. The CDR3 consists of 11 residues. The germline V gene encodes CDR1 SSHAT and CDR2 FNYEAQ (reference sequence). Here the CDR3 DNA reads TGTGCTAGCAGCCTAATACCGCCCCAGCATTTT. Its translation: CASSLIPPQHF.

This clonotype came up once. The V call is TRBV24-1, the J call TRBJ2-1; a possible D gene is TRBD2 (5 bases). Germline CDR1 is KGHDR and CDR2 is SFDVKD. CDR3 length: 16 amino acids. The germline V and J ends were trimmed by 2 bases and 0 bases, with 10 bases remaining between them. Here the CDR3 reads CATSDSRTPSYNEQFF. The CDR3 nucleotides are TGTGCCACCAGTGATTCCCGGACTCCCTCCTACAATGAGCAGTTCTTC.

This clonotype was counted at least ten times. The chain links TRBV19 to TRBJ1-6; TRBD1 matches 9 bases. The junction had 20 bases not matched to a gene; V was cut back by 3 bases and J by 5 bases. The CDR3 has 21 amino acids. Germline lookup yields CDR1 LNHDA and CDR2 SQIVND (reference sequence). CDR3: CASSIFKWVPPDRGDNSPLHF. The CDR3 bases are TGTGCCAGTAGTATTTTTAAGTGGGTTCCGCCTGACAGGGGGGATAATTCACCCCTCCACTTT.

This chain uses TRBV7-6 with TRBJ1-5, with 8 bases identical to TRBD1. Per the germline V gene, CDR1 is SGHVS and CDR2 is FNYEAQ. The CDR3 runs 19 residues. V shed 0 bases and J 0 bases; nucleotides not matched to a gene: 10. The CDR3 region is CASSLAHGTGILSNQPQHF. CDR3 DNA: TGTGCCAGCAGCTTAGCCCACGGGACAGGTATCCTTAGCAATCAGCCCCAGCATTTT.

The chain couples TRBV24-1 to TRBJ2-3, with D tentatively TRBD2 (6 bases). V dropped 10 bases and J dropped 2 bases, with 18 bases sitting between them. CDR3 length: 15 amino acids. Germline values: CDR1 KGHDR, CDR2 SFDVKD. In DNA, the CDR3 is TGTGCCACGGGTGGGGAGGTTAGGGCCACAGATACGCAGTATTTT. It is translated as CATGGEVRATDTQYF.

CDR3 amino acids: CSARGDRESNQPQYF. DNA for the CDR3: TGCAGTGCTAGAGGGGACAGGGAGAGCAATCAGCCCCAGTACTTC. This sequence joins TRBV20-1 and TRBJ2-5; TRBD1 matches at 9 bases. V dropped 1 base and J dropped 9; count of bases not matched to a gene: 12. This CDR3 comprises 15 residues. Germline CDR1 DFQATT, CDR2 SNEGSKA (reference sequence).

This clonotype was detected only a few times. The CDR3 DNA reads TGTGCCAGCAATTCAGGTTATGGCTACACCTTC. It translates to CASNSGYGYTF. This rearrangement joins TRBV5-8 to TRBJ1-2; unclear D gene. Trimming took 6 bases from V and 5 from J, leaving 8 bases between them. CDR1 is SGHTS, CDR2 YDEGEE, per germline. The CDR3 totals 11 residues.

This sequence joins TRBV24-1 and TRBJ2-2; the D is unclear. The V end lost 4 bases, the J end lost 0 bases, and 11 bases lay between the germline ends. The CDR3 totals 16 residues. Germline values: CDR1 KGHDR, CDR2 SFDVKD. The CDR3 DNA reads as TGTGCCACCAGTGACCTGACGAACGCGAACACCGGGGAGCTGTTTTTT. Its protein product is CATSDLTNANTGELFF.

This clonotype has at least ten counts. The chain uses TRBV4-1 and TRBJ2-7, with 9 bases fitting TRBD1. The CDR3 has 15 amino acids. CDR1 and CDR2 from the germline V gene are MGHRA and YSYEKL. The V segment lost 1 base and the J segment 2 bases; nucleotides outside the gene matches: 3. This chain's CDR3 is CASSQATGGTYEQYF. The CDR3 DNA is TGCGCCAGCAGCCAAGCGACAGGGGGAACCTACGAGCAGTACTTC.

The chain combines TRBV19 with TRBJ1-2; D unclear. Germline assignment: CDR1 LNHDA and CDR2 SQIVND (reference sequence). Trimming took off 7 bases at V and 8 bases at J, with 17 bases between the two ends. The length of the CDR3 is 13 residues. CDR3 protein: CASTSPGLWGYTF. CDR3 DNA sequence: TGTGCCAGTACATCTCCCGGACTTTGGGGCTACACCTTC.

The DNA for the CDR3 is TGCGCCAGCAGGAGGACAGCTCCTGACGAGCAGTACTTC. It is translated as CASRRTAPDEQYF. J is TRBJ2-7 and V is TRBV10-1; maybe TRBD1 (6 bases). CDR3 length equals 13 residues. Germline-derived CDR1 and CDR2 are WNHNN and SYGVQD (reference sequence). Trimming pared 6 bases from V and 5 bases from J, leaving 14 bases between.

Here the CDR3 DNA reads TGTGCCAGCAGCGTAGAAGGGACCTCCTACAATGAGCAGTTCTTC. Encoded protein: CASSVEGTSYNEQFF. This sequence joins TRBV9 and TRBJ2-1; D may be TRBD1 or TRBD2 (5 bases each). Deletions cut 0 bases from V and 0 bases from J, with 7 bases between. Germline V gives CDR1 SGDLS, CDR2 YYNGEE. CDR3 size: 15 residues.

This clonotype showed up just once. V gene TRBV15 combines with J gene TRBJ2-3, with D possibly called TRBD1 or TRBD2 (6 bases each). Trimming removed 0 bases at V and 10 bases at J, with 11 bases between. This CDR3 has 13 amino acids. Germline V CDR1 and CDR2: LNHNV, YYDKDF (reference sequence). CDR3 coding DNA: TGTGCCACCAGCAGAGATCCGGGGGCCGCGCAGTATTTT. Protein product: CATSRDPGAAQYF.

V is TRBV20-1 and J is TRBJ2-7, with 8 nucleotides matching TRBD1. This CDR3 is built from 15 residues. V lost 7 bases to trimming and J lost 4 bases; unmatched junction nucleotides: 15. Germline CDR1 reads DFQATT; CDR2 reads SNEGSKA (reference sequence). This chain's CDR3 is CSGSDRASTRYEQYF. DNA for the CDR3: TGCAGTGGGTCGGACAGGGCTAGTACGCGATACGAGCAGTACTTC.

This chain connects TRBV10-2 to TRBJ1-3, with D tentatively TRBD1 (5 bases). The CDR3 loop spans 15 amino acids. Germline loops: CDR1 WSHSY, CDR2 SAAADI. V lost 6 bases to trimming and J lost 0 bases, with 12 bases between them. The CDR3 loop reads CASRGRGNSGNTIYF. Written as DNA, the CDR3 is TGCGCCAGCAGGGGACGGGGGAACTCTGGAAACACCATATATTTT.

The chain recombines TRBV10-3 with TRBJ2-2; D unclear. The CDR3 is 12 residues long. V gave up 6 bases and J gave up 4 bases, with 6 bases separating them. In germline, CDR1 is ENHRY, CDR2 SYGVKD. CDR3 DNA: TGTGCCATCAGCGAGCGCACCGGGGAGCTGTTTTTT. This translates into CAISERTGELFF.

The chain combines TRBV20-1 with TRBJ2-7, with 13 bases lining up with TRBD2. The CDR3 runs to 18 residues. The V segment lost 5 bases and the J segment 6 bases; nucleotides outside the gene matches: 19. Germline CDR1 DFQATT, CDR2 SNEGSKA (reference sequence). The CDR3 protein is CSAFPLAGGGQGNPEQYF. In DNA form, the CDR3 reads TGCAGTGCTTTCCCACTAGCGGGAGGGGGACAGGGTAATCCCGAGCAGTACTTC.

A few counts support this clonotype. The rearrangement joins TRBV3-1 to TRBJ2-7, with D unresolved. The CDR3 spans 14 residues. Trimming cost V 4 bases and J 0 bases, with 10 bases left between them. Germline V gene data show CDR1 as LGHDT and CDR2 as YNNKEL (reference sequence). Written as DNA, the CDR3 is TGTGCCAGCAGCCCAACTCCCAGCTCCTACGAGCAGTACTTC. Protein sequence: CASSPTPSSYEQYF.

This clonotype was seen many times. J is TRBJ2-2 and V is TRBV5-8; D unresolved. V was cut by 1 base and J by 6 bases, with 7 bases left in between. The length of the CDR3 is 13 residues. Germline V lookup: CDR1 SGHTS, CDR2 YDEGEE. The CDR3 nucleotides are TGTGCCAGCAGCTTGTTGCTCGCCGGGGAGCTGTTTTTT. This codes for CASSLLLAGELFF.

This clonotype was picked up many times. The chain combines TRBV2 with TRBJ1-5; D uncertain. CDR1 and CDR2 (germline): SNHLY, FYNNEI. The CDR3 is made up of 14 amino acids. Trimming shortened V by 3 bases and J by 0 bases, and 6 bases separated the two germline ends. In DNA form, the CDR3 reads TGTGCCAGCAGTGACATGTATAGCAATCAGCCCCAGCATTTT. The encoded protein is CASSDMYSNQPQHF.